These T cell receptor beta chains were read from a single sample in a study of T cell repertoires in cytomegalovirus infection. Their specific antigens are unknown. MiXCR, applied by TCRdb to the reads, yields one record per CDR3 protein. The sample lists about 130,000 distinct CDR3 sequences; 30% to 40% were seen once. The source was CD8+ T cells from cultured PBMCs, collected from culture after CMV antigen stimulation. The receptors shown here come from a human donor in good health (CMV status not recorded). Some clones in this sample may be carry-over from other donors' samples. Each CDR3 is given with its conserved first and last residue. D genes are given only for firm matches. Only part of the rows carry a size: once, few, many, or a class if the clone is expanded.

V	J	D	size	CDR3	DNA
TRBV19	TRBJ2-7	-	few	CASSAADYYEQYF	TGTGCCAGTTCCGCGGCCGACTACTACGAGCAGTACTTC
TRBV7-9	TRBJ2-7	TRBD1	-	CASSSWTGAISYEQYF	TGTGCCAGCAGCTCCTGGACAGGGGCGATCTCCTACGAGCAGTACTTC
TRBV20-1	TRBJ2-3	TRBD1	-	CSAGEPVTGDPIGTQYF	TGCAGTGCTGGGGAACCCGTGACAGGGGACCCTATTGGTACGCAGTATTTT
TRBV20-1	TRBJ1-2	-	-	CSAATGLGAEYGYTF	TGCAGTGCCGCCACAGGCCTGGGGGCGGAGTATGGCTACACCTTC
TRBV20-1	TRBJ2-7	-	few	CSARIQTYEQYF	TGCAGTGCTAGAATCCAGACCTACGAGCAGTACTTC
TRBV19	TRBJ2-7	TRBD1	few	CASSIGTGSYEQYF	TGTGCCAGTAGTATCGGGACAGGCTCCTACGAGCAGTACTTC
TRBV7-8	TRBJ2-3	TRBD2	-	CASSLWTSAVLDTQYF	TGTGCCAGCAGCCTCTGGACTAGCGCGGTCCTTGATACGCAGTATTTT
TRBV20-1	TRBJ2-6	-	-	CSARSGFGANVLTF	TGCAGTGCTAGGTCAGGGTTCGGGGCCAACGTCCTGACTTTC
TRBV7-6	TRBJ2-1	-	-	CASSFPQGYNEQFF	TGTGCCAGCAGCTTTCCCCAGGGGTACAATGAGCAGTTCTTC
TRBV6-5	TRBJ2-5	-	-	CASSYNPGETQYF	TGTGCCAGCAGTTATAACCCTGGGGAGACCCAGTACTTC
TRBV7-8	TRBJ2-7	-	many	CASSLSYEQYF	TGTGCCAGCAGCTTGTCCTACGAGCAGTACTTC
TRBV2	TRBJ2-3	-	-	CASSEKGQADTQYF	TGTGCCAGCAGTGAAAAGGGGCAGGCAGATACGCAGTATTTT
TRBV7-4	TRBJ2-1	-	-	CASSSRGVPGPLRNEQFF	TGTGCCAGCAGCTCTAGGGGGGTACCCGGCCCCTTAAGGAATGAGCAGTTCTTC
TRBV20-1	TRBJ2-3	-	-	CSARGTGTDTQYF	TGCAGTGCTAGGGGTACAGGCACAGATACGCAGTATTTT
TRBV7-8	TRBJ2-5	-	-	CASSLAPTWETQYF	TGTGCCAGCAGCTTAGCCCCTACTTGGGAGACCCAGTACTTC
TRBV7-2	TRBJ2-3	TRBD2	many	CASSAGGSGGPVSTDTQYF	TGTGCCAGCAGCGCCGGTGGTAGCGGGGGGCCCGTCAGCACAGATACGCAGTATTTT
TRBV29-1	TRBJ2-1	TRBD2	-	CSVCTTLAGGDEQFF	TGCAGCGTCTGCACCACTTTAGCGGGGGGCGATGAGCAGTTCTTC
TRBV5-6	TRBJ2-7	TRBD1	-	CASNTGATYEQYF	TGTGCCAGCAACACAGGGGCGACCTACGAGCAGTACTTC
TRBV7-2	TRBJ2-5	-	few	CASSLVVYPGTLGYQETQYF	TGTGCCAGCAGCTTAGTAGTTTACCCGGGAACCCTGGGGTACCAAGAGACCCAGTACTTC
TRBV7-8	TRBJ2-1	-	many	CASSLISQVGEQFF	TGTGCCAGCAGCTTAATTTCCCAGGTTGGTGAGCAGTTCTTC
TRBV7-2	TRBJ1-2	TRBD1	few	CASSFSREPGTDGGYTF	TGTGCCAGCAGCTTTTCCCGAGAACCCGGGACAGATGGTGGCTACACCTTC
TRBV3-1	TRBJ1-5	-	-	CASSQDRDNQPQHF	TGTGCCAGCAGCCAAGACAGGGATAATCAGCCCCAGCATTTT
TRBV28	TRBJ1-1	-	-	CASSLRISGDAFF	TGTGCCAGCAGTTTACGGATATCGGGGGATGCTTTCTTT
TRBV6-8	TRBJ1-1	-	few	CASSYRVVTEAFF	TGTGCCAGCAGTTACAGGGTTGTCACTGAAGCTTTCTTT
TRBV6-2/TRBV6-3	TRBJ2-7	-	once	CASSWGTDYEQYF	TGTGCCAGCAGTTGGGGGACCGACTACGAGCAGTACTTC
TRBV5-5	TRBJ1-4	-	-	CASSSGQGNEKLFF	TGTGCCAGCAGCTCGGGGCAGGGGAATGAAAAACTGTTTTTT
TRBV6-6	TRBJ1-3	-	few	CAGLGGEGNTIYF	TGTGCCGGCCTAGGGGGTGAAGGAAACACCATATATTTT
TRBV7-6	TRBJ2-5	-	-	CASSFGQGGVETQYF	TGTGCCAGCAGCTTTGGACAGGGAGGGGTGGAGACCCAGTACTTC
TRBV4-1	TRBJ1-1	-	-	CASSQEGPTEAFF	TGCGCCAGCAGCCAAGAGGGACCCACTGAAGCTTTCTTT
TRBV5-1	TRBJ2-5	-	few	CASSLVFLSGETQYF	TGCGCCAGCAGCTTGGTTTTCTTGAGTGGGGAGACCCAGTACTTC
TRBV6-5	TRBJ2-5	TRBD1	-	CASRSDRGETQYF	TGTGCCAGCAGATCGGACAGGGGAGAGACCCAGTACTTC
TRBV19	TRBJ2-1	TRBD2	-	CASSIGDYVQNEQFF	TGTGCCAGTAGTATAGGGGACTACGTCCAAAATGAGCAGTTCTTC
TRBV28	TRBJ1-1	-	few	CASSYRAWGAEAFF	TGTGCCAGCAGCTACAGGGCCTGGGGTGCTGAAGCTTTCTTT
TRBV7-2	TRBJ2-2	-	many	CASSPPGPNTGELFF	TGTGCCAGCAGCCCCCCGGGCCCGAACACCGGGGAGCTGTTTTTT
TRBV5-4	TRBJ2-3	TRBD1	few	CASSLEGAADTQYF	TGTGCCAGCAGCTTGGAGGGGGCGGCAGATACGCAGTATTTT
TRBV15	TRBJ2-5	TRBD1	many	CATSREPNRGRWETQYF	TGTGCCACCAGCAGAGAACCAAACAGGGGGCGTTGGGAGACCCAGTACTTC
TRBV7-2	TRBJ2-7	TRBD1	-	CASSPRAPGQGHYEQYF	TGTGCCAGCAGCCCTAGAGCCCCGGGACAGGGCCACTACGAGCAGTACTTC
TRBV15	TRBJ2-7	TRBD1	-	CATSKSGTGVYEQYF	TGTGCCACCAGCAAATCCGGGACAGGTGTCTACGAGCAGTACTTC